The entry below describes one T cell receptor (beta chain). Its target is unknown. These data are taken from a study of T cell repertoires in ileal Crohn's disease. The overall study: All patients had surgery for stricturing (about 60%) or penetrating (roughly 39%) disease. The M6 sample came from neoterminal ileum during colonoscopy after surgery. Points from the study as a whole: Clonal expansions were more frequent in active smokers than non-smokers at surgery. Endoscopy was done a median around seven months after surgery.

The protocol was immunoSEQ multiplex PCR, while the TCRdb copy is restricted to in-frame clones and leaves out a portion. The table includes about 62,000 clones, 85% to 90% detected once. The CDR3 runs 11 residues. The V and J ends lost 8 bases and 5 bases, in that order; junction bases with no gene match: 2. The germline gives CDR1 MDHEN, CDR2 SYDVKM. Sample time point: neoterminal ileum biopsy at postoperative endoscopy, about 6 months after surgery. The sequenced material came from ileal tissue. The chain couples TRBV28 to TRBJ2-7; 8 positions match TRBD1. The TCR comes from an adult with Crohn's disease. The CDR3 is CASRTGNEQYV. The CDR3 DNA reads as TGTGCCAGCCGGACAGGGAACGAGCAGTACGTC.